This note documents a single T cell receptor (beta chain) sequence. These data come from a study of shared clonotypes between healthy human individuals. The length of the CDR3 is 14 residues. V lost 7 bases and J 2 bases, leaving 11 bases between the germline ends. The V gene's germline CDR1 is LNHDA and CDR2 SQIVND (reference sequence). Profiling relied on immunoSEQ multiplex PCR, and the TCRdb table lists in-frame clones only, not all of them. The repertoire has approximately 720,000 clones, less than 80% of them found once; the top ten carry 1.5% to 2%. V and J are TRBV19 and TRBJ2-2; no definite D call. This receptor was taken from a woman between 25 and 40 years old in good health. Sequencing used memory CD4+ T cells sorted from blood. Noted subset: CD45RA-negative fraction. Written as DNA, the CDR3 is TGTGCCAGTACCAGGACGGAAAACACCGGGGAGCTGTTTTTT. Protein: CASTRTENTGELFF.